This TCR beta chain appears in the sequencing data of a study of cytomegalovirus exposure and HLA in healthy donors. The overall study: A preliminary data release comprised tens of millions of unique TCRs obtained from HLA-typed donors.

With respect to this clone: What it recognizes is unknown.

The PCR was carried out with 60 Vbeta primers and 13 Jbeta primers. Using immunoSEQ multiplex PCR, the repertoire was profiled, and TCRdb retains in-frame clones only, with some absent. The table shows 210,000 or so clones, with around four fifths occurring only once. Germline CDR1 is SGHAT and CDR2 is FQNNGV. V was trimmed by 5 bases and J by 4 bases, leaving 12 bases between them. This CDR3 has 14 residues. General study points: In a later analysis, a genetic analysis reported fewer productive-TCR N-insertions in an Asian-associated ancestry cluster than the cohort average. In a later analysis, approximately 15,000 TCR beta sequences were associated with HLA alleles at 0.05 false discovery rate.

Material for sequencing was PBMCs. The origin of this receptor is a boy aged 2-9 years in good health and CMV-seronegative. This rearrangement joins TRBV11-2 to TRBJ1-5, with D maybe TRBD1 (6 bases). The CDR3 DNA reads TGTGCCAGCAGCAGCCGGGACACTAATCAGCCCCAGCATTTT. Protein: CASSSRDTNQPQHF.